The source of this TCR beta chain is a study of T cell responses to AZD1222 COVID-19 vaccine. Per the germline V gene, CDR1 is KGHSH and CDR2 is LQKENI. The CDR3 is 14 residues long. V was trimmed by 6 bases and J by 0 bases, leaving 6 bases between them. Comment on this clone: Its antigen is still unknown.

Whole-study results and caveats: Spike-specific TCR breadth and depth went up after people got two AZD1222 doses. Donors, mostly white British, included more females; clonal diversity was possibly underestimated.

Sequencing was performed with immunoSEQ multiplex PCR; in TCRdb, only in-frame clones are kept and a portion is missing. The sample has 46,000 or so clones, 65% to 80% seen once. The chain employs TRBV18 and TRBJ2-6; D call uncertain. Source: peripheral blood, taken on day 0 of AZD1222 vaccination. This TCR was sampled from an adult in good health. CDR3 loop: CASSEISGANVLTF. CDR3 DNA: TGTGCCAGCTCGGAGATCTCTGGGGCCAACGTCCTGACTTTC.